The entry below describes one T cell receptor beta chain. What it binds is unknown. This PCR relied on a set of 60 Vbeta primers and 13 Jbeta primers. TCRdb keeps only in-frame clones here, not all; method: immunoSEQ multiplex PCR. This sample carries around 150,000 clones, around 80% of them seen once, and the ten largest clones take more than 1.3%. The sample belongs to a study of cytomegalovirus exposure and HLA in healthy donors. CDR3 size: 13 residues. CDR1 SGHRS and CDR2 YFSETQ come from the germline V gene. The J segment lost 3 bases and the V segment lost 2 bases, leaving 1 base of the junction unmatched. Study-level results: Most of the TCR beta V segments (in an earlier analysis) were productive either about 87% or about 30% of the time.

The chain recombines TRBV5-1 with TRBJ2-5; 7 bases are a match to TRBD2. Sequenced material: PBMCs. This clonotype was sampled from a girl between 5 and 17 years old in good health and CMV-seropositive. CDR3 DNA: TGCGCCAGCAGCTTTGCGGGGGAAGAGACCCAGTACTTC. It translates to CASSFAGEETQYF.